Listed below are T cell receptor beta chains from one sample, sequenced in a study of T cell responses to AZD1222 COVID-19 vaccine. Only in-frame clones appear in the TCRdb table, and some are missing; sequencing was by immunoSEQ multiplex PCR. The sample yields some 170,000 clones, 85% to 90% seen once. Sequenced material: peripheral blood, taken on day 0 of AZD1222 vaccination. All receptors derive from an adult in good health. Each CDR3 is given with its conserved first and last residue. The D gene is left open where the match is weak. Clone size is not always given. Where it is, it says once, few, many or a class for expanded clones.

J gene | clone size | V gene | D gene | CDR3 protein | CDR3 DNA
TRBJ1-5 | . | TRBV7-9 | . | CASSDLSGDQPQHF | TGTGCCAGCAGTGATCTTTCAGGGGATCAGCCCCAGCATTTT
TRBJ1-1 | . | TRBV30 | TRBD1 | CAWTGTGSTEAFF | TGTGCCTGGACCGGGACAGGGAGTACTGAAGCTTTCTTT
TRBJ1-2 | . | TRBV7-9 | TRBD1 | CASNPDRGRYGYTF | TGTGCCAGCAACCCGGACAGGGGGAGATATGGCTACACCTTC
TRBJ2-3 | . | TRBV7-2 | . | CASSQTRGQDTQYF | TGTGCCAGCAGCCAAACTAGGGGTCAGGATACGCAGTATTTT
TRBJ2-3 | . | TRBV24-1 | . | CATSDRTVESTDTQYF | TGTGCCACCAGTGATCGGACAGTAGAAAGCACAGATACGCAGTATTTT
TRBJ2-7 | . | TRBV4-3 | TRBD2 | CASSQRLSSGTSGRMAVGEQYF | TGCGCCAGCAGCCAAAGACTTTCATCCGGGACTAGCGGGAGGATGGCGGTGGGCGAGCAGTACTTC
TRBJ2-5 | . | TRBV30 | TRBD2 | CAWRMGLALQETQYF | TGTGCCTGGAGGATGGGACTAGCCCTCCAAGAGACCCAGTACTTC
TRBJ2-1 | . | TRBV28 | TRBD2 | CASSRPGLAGTNEQFF | TGTGCCAGCAGTCGGCCGGGACTAGCGGGGACCAATGAGCAGTTCTTC
TRBJ2-3 | . | TRBV19 | . | CASSTSPPSTDTQYF | TGTGCCAGTAGTACCTCCCCCCCTAGCACAGATACGCAGTATTTT
TRBJ2-1 | . | TRBV29-1 | . | CSVEGEASSYNEQFF | TGCAGCGTTGAAGGGGAGGCCAGCTCCTACAATGAGCAGTTCTTC
TRBJ1-4 | . | TRBV7-9 | TRBD1 | CASSAGRGQTNEKLFF | TGTGCCAGCAGCGCCGGGAGGGGGCAAACTAATGAAAAACTGTTTTTT
TRBJ2-7 | many | TRBV9 | TRBD1 | CASSVGTGFGDEQYF | TGTGCCAGCAGCGTAGGGACAGGGTTTGGAGACGAGCAGTACTTC
TRBJ1-1 | once | TRBV2 | . | CASRGWVDSTEAFF | TGTGCCAGCAGAGGTTGGGTCGATAGCACTGAAGCTTTCTTT
TRBJ1-3 | . | TRBV27 | . | CASSSLLAGNTIYF | TGTGCCAGCAGTTCGTTATTGGCTGGAAACACCATATATTTT
TRBJ2-1 | . | TRBV6-1 | TRBD2 | CASSGFGGGPHNEQFF | TGTGCCAGCAGTGGGTTTGGCGGGGGGCCGCACAATGAGCAGTTCTTC
TRBJ2-4 | . | TRBV3-1/TRBV3-2 | . | CASSQGSVAKNIQYF | TGTGCCAGCAGCCAAGGGTCTGTAGCCAAAAACATTCAGTACTTC
TRBJ1-2 | . | TRBV7-2 | . | CASSKRTVTNYGYTF | TGTGCCAGCAGCAAACGGACGGTTACTAACTATGGCTACACCTTC
TRBJ2-7 | . | TRBV5-4 | TRBD1 | CASSRGGTGDYEQYF | TGTGCCAGCAGCCGCGGTGGGACAGGGGACTACGAGCAGTACTTC
TRBJ2-1 | . | TRBV5-1 | TRBD2 | CASSLISGTIDEQFF | TGCGCCAGCAGCCTAATTTCCGGGACTATTGATGAGCAGTTCTTC
TRBJ1-1 | . | TRBV4-2 | . | CASSQGWDTQAFF | TGTGCCAGCAGCCAAGGTTGGGACACCCAAGCTTTCTTT